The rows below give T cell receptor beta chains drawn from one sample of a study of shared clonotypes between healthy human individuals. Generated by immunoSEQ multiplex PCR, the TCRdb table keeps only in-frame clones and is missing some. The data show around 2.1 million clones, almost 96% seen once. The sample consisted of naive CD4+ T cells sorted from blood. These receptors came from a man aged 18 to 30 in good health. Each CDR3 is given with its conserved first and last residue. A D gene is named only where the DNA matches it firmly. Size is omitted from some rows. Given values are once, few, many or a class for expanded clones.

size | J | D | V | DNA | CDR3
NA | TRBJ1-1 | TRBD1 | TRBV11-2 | TGTGCCAGCAGCCCAGGACAGGGTGGTGAAGCTTTCTTT | CASSPGQGGEAFF
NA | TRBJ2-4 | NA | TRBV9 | TGTGCCAGCAGCGCCGGAAAAAACATTCAGTACTTC | CASSAGKNIQYF
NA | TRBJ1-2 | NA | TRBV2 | TGTGCCAGCAACGGGGCGTCGGGCGGGGCCTATGGCTACACCTTC | CASNGASGGAYGYTF
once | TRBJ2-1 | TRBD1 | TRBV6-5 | TGTGCCAGCAGTAGGGGACAGGGAAAGGGCAATGAGCAGTTCTTC | CASSRGQGKGNEQFF
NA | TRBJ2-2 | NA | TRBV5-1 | TGCGCCAGCAGGAGAGCGGATGAGAACACCGGGGAGCTGTTTTTT | CASRRADENTGELFF
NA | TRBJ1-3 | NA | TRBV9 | TGTGCCAGCAGCGTAGAAGTTACCTCTGGAAACACCATATATTTT | CASSVEVTSGNTIYF
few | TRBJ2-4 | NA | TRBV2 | TGTGCCAGCAAAATCGGGAAAAACATTCAGTACTTC | CASKIGKNIQYF
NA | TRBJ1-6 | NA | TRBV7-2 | TGTGCCAGCAGTAGTACCTCACAAACTAATTCACCCCTCCACTTT | CASSSTSQTNSPLHF
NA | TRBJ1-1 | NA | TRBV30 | TGTGCCTGGACCCGGGACCTGGGAACTGAAGCTTTCTTT | CAWTRDLGTEAFF
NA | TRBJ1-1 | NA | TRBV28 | TGTGCCAGCAGTTTACCGGGCAGCTTATACACTGAAGCTTTCTTT | CASSLPGSLYTEAFF